These 10 T cell receptor beta chains originate from one sample sequenced in a study of cytomegalovirus exposure and HLA in healthy donors. 13 Jbeta primers and 60 Vbeta primers were used for the PCR. The data were produced by immunoSEQ multiplex PCR, yet TCRdb's version contains in-frame clones alone and is incomplete. The top ten hold roughly 1.4% of the sample, which has around 170,000 clones, about three quarters seen once. The sample consisted of PBMCs. These receptors came from a man between 18 and 29 years old in good health and CMV-seronegative.

The CDR3 DNA is TGTGCCAGCAGCCCCTTTAGCAGGGATCGTCGCGGCTACACCTTC. Translating gives CASSPFSRDRRGYTF. This chain uses TRBV5-4 with TRBJ1-2, with D maybe TRBD1 (5 bases). Germline V gene sequence: CDR1 SGHNT, CDR2 YYREEE (reference sequence). This CDR3 is built from 15 residues. V was pared by 4 bases and J by 8 bases, with 21 bases between.

This clone was seen only a few times. The rearrangement joins TRBV4-1 to TRBJ2-3; 13 bases line up with TRBD2. The CDR3 has 16 residues. Per germline, CDR1 MGHRA and CDR2 YSYEKL. V lost 0 bases, J lost 8 bases, and 5 bases stayed unmatched. The CDR3 here is CASSQDRTSGSSTQYF. The CDR3 nucleotides read TGCGCCAGCAGCCAAGACCGGACTAGCGGGAGTAGTACGCAGTATTTT.

This clone was detected only a few times. The sample contains more than one DNA sequence encoding this CDR3. The genes are TRBV18 and TRBJ2-5, with 15 bases aligning to TRBD2. The CDR3 has 17 amino acids. V shed 3 bases, J shed 4 bases, and the junction held 6 bases outside the gene matches. The germline gives CDR1 KGHSH, CDR2 LQKENI. The CDR3 spells CASSPGLAGGPRETQYF. The CDR3 coding sequence is TGTGCCAGCTCACCTGGACTAGCGGGGGGGCCGAGAGAGACCCAGTACTTC.

The V and J genes are TRBV6-1 and TRBJ1-6; 8 nucleotides align to TRBD1. After removal of 5 bases from V and 6 bases from J, the junction contained 6 bases not matched to a gene. Per the germline V gene, CDR1 is MNHNS and CDR2 is SASEGT. The CDR3 extends over 15 amino acids. The CDR3 reads CASSSQGQGNSPLHF. The CDR3 DNA follows: TGTGCCAGCAGTAGCCAAGGACAGGGTAATTCACCCCTCCACTTT.

The V gene is TRBV6-5, the J gene TRBJ1-2; TRBD1 is a possible D gene (5 bases). Germline V gene data show CDR1 as MNHEY and CDR2 as SVGAGI. CDR3 length equals 12 residues. Trimming shortened V by 4 bases and J by 7 bases, and 10 bases separated the two germline ends. The CDR3 loop is CASSSTAFGYTF. CDR3 bases: TGTGCCAGCAGTTCGACAGCTTTTGGCTACACCTTC.

The genes are TRBV7-2 and TRBJ2-7, with TRBD1 identical over 8 bases. This CDR3 has 15 amino acids. Germline V gives CDR1 SGHTA, CDR2 FQGNSA. V trimming: 5 bases; J trimming: 4 bases; junction bases outside the gene matches: 10. In DNA, the CDR3 is TGTGCCAGCAGCCCGGGACAGGTCATCGGATACGAGCAGTACTTC. It translates to CASSPGQVIGYEQYF.

The table lists this clone with a few counts. This chain connects TRBV14 to TRBJ1-2, with D maybe TRBD1 (5 bases). CDR3 size: 15 residues. The germline V gene encodes CDR1 SGHDN and CDR2 FVKESK. Trimming left V 4 bases short and J 6 bases short, with 18 bases between. DNA of the CDR3: TGTGCCAGCAGCCCCTCTTGGCCAGGGAGGAATGGCTACACCTTC. This translates into CASSPSWPGRNGYTF.

The chain carries TRBV11-2 and TRBJ2-5; 7 nucleotides line up with TRBD1. V trimming: 4 bases; J trimming: 5 bases; junction bases outside the gene matches: 7. Germline V gives CDR1 SGHAT, CDR2 FQNNGV. The CDR3 runs to 14 residues. The CDR3 bases are TGTGCCAGCAGCTCCGAGACAGGGCGGGAGACCCAGTACTTC. Translation: CASSSETGRETQYF. The variable domain in full, with the rest retrieved from reference TRBV11-2 and TRBJ2-5, is EAGVAQSPRYKIIEKRQSVAFWCNPISGHATLYWYQQILGQGPKLLIQFQNNGVVDDSQLPKDRFSAERLKGVDSTLKIQPAKLEDSAVYLCASSSETGRETQYFGPGTRLLVL.

The chain joins TRBV27 to TRBJ2-1; 9 bases match TRBD2. After removal of 8 bases from V and 8 bases from J, the junction contained 10 bases not matched to a gene. This CDR3 region has 14 residues. Germline CDR1 reads MNHEY; CDR2 reads SMNVEV (reference sequence). CDR3 residues: CASRNSGRFDEQFF. CDR3 sequence (DNA): TGTGCCAGCCGGAATAGCGGGAGATTCGATGAGCAGTTCTTC.

Here the CDR3 reads CASSFTSGEHNEQFF. CDR3 nucleotide sequence: TGTGCCAGCAGCTTCACTAGCGGGGAACACAATGAGCAGTTCTTC. V usage is TRBV7-2 and J usage is TRBJ2-1; 10 nucleotides line up with TRBD2. The CDR3 extends over 15 amino acids. V shed 3 bases and J 5 bases; nucleotides not matched to a gene: 4. From germline, CDR1 is SGHTA and CDR2 FQGNSA.